This TCR beta chain was identified in a study of blood T cell repertoires in COVID-19. V was clipped by 3 bases and J by 7 bases, with 12 bases between them. The germline CDR1 and CDR2 sequences are MGHDK and SYGVNS. CDR3 length equals 13 residues. The protocol was immunoSEQ multiplex PCR, while the TCRdb copy is restricted to in-frame clones and leaves out a portion. This table has roughly 150,000 clones, approximately 80% appearing once. The sequence came from a human donor in a cohort sampled during active COVID-19. Sequencing was carried out using peripheral blood. The J gene is TRBJ1-2, the V gene TRBV25-1, with D maybe TRBD1 (5 bases). The CDR3 reads CASSEMGGFGYTF. Written as DNA, the CDR3 is TGTGCCAGCAGTGAGATGGGGGGGTTTGGCTACACCTTC.